The 5 T cell receptor beta chains below come from one sample, sequenced in a study of Ad26.COV2.S vaccination and SARS-CoV-2 variants. This sample's treatment: approximately 18 received Ad26.COV2.S at low or high dose, single or two shots; about 5 received placebo; per-sample allocation not given. The samples date from day 63 after the first vaccine or placebo injection. Clones were read by immunoSEQ multiplex PCR, and TCRdb kept only the in-frame ones, dropping some. The sample holds more than 300,000 clones, roughly 80% seen once. This sample comprised peripheral blood, obtained in a trial of Ad26.COV2.S vaccine versus placebo. These receptors were taken from a person aged 18-65 years who received the Ad26.COV2.S COVID-19 vaccine or a placebo.

The CDR3, as DNA: TGTGCCAGCAGTTACAGGGGATACGAGCAGTACTTC. This translates into CASSYRGYEQYF. The chain carries TRBV6-5 and TRBJ2-7; the D gene is possibly TRBD1 (5 bases). The CDR3 consists of 12 residues. V was clipped by 2 bases and J by 4 bases, with 6 bases between them. Germline CDR1 reads MNHEY; CDR2 reads SVGAGI.

This sequence joins TRBV28 and TRBJ2-7; 8 bases match TRBD1. The CDR3 has 15 residues. CDR1 is MDHEN, CDR2 SYDVKM, per germline. V dropped 3 bases and J dropped 6; count of bases not matched to a gene: 10. In nucleotides, the CDR3 is TGTGCCAGCAGTTTCTTCCGGGACAGGTCAGGCGAGCAGTACTTC. Translated: CASSFFRDRSGEQYF.

This clone was recorded a few times. This rearrangement joins TRBV6-6 to TRBJ1-1; TRBD1 agrees at 7 bases. Germline CDR1 and CDR2: MNHNY and SVGAGI (reference sequence). V gave up 4 bases and J gave up 1 base; unmatched junction bases: 3. The CDR3 sequence is 14 residues long. CDR3 residues: CASSWTGQNTEAFF. CDR3 in DNA: TGTGCCAGCAGTTGGACAGGACAGAACACTGAAGCTTTCTTT.

This clone was seen just once. This chain links TRBV4-1 with TRBJ2-5; TRBD1 matches at 11 bases. The germline gives CDR1 MGHRA, CDR2 YSYEKL. The CDR3 is made up of 16 amino acids. J lost 1 base, V lost 4 bases, and 5 bases had no gene match. CDR3 residues: CASSLGTGGLQETQYF. CDR3 nucleotides: TGCGCCAGCAGCCTTGGGACAGGGGGTCTCCAAGAGACCCAGTACTTC.

The J gene is TRBJ1-1, the V gene TRBV5-1; no clear D. V was cut by 0 bases and J by 13 bases, with 22 bases left in between. The CDR3 has 15 amino acids. The germline gives CDR1 SGHRS, CDR2 YFSETQ. CDR3 bases: TGCGCCAGCAGCTTGGTCGCAGATGCCTCGGGCTTTGGTTTCTTT. Translated, it gives CASSLVADASGFGFF.